A single sample is the source of the 9 T cell receptor beta chains below, sequenced in a study of control samples from healthy donors and cancer patients. This table comes from immunoSEQ multiplex PCR, and its TCRdb copy is limited to in-frame clones, with some not included. This table holds 90,000 to 100,000 clones, around three quarters found once. Material for sequencing was blood. The receptors were sampled from a woman aged 25 to 39 in good health.

The rearrangement joins TRBV12-3 or TRBV12-4 to TRBJ2-1; weak D call: TRBD2 (6 bases). CDR3 length equals 13 residues. Between the trimmed V and J ends, which lost 5 bases and 7 bases, there was a span of 12 bases. In DNA form, the CDR3 reads TGTGCCAGCAGTAACCTAGCGAGAAATGAGCAGTTCTTC. This gives the protein CASSNLARNEQFF.

The V call is TRBV7-2, the J call TRBJ2-1, with D possibly being TRBD1 (5 bases). The germline gives CDR1 SGHTA, CDR2 FQGNSA. This CDR3 comprises 12 residues. V lost 5 bases, J lost 8 bases, and 10 bases lay in between. The CDR3 coding sequence is TGTGCCAGCAGCACTAACAGGTATGAGCAGTTCTTC. Protein: CASSTNRYEQFF.

The rearrangement joins TRBV12-5 to TRBJ2-2; possible D gene TRBD1, 6 bases. The CDR3 sequence is 13 residues long. Germline V gene data show CDR1 as LGHNT and CDR2 as FRNRAP. The ends were cut back, 4 bases at V and 8 bases at J, with 11 bases in the middle. As DNA, the CDR3 is TGTGCTAGTGGTTCCCGACAGGCTGGGGAGCTGTTTTTT. Its protein is CASGSRQAGELFF.

The chain carries TRBV2 and TRBJ1-5; the D is unclear. Germline assignment: CDR1 SNHLY and CDR2 FYNNEI. This CDR3 comprises 13 residues. Trimming took 5 bases from V and 2 from J, leaving 7 bases between them. CDR3 nucleotide sequence: TGTGCCAGCAGTCTCTCGGGCAATCAGCCCCAGCATTTT. It is translated as CASSLSGNQPQHF.

CDR3 protein: CASSPLGQHYEQYF. The CDR3 DNA follows: TGTGCCAGCAGCCCTTTGGGACAGCACTACGAGCAGTACTTC. This sequence joins TRBV7-9 and TRBJ2-7; TRBD1 agrees at 7 bases. The CDR3 has 14 amino acids. Trimming removed 5 bases from V and 3 bases from J; junction bases left unmatched: 7. Per germline, CDR1 SEHNR and CDR2 FQNEAQ (reference sequence).

The chain is built from TRBV6-5 and TRBJ1-5; D unclear. Germline V gene sequence: CDR1 MNHEY, CDR2 SVGAGI. V lost 7 bases and J lost 6, with 19 bases in between. This CDR3 region has 15 residues. The chain's CDR3 is CASTFGVQRTQPQHF. The CDR3 DNA reads as TGTGCCAGCACGTTCGGCGTACAGCGTACTCAGCCCCAGCATTTT.

V is TRBV29-1 and J is TRBJ2-7; maybe TRBD1 (6 bases). CDR1 is SQVTM, CDR2 ANQGSEA, per germline. V was pared by 6 bases and J by 2 bases, with 14 bases between. The CDR3 has 13 amino acids. DNA for the CDR3: TGCAGCGTCCAACAGGGTTCGGCCTACGAGCAGTACTTC. It codes for CSVQQGSAYEQYF.

This chain joins TRBV7-3 and TRBJ2-1; D could derive from TRBD1 or TRBD2 (5 bases each). V gave up 2 bases and J gave up 11 bases, with 7 bases separating them. Per germline, CDR1 SGHTA and CDR2 FQGTGA. CDR3 length: 11 residues. In DNA, the CDR3 is TGTGCCAGCAGCTTAGGGACCCAGCAGTTCTTC. Its translation: CASSLGTQQFF.

The J gene is TRBJ2-3, the V gene TRBV29-1; 9 nucleotides agree with TRBD1. The J segment lost 1 base and the V segment lost 4 bases, leaving 15 bases of the junction unmatched. CDR1 and CDR2 (germline): SQVTM, ANQGSEA. The CDR3 contains 18 residues. CDR3 DNA sequence: TGCAGCGTTGGTGTGGACAGGGGCCTCCGAACCCGCACAGATACGCAGTATTTT. Translating it yields CSVGVDRGLRTRTDTQYF.